The entry that follows covers one TCR beta chain sequence. Antigen unknown. On cycle 4 day 1 and cycle 7 day 1, as well as at baseline, blood was sampled. The data stem from a study of OX40 agonist ivuxolimab in advanced cancers. Whole-study context: Of mixed ages from roughly 23 to 80 and averaging about 60 years, the group was about 86% male.

Using immunoSEQ multiplex PCR, the repertoire was profiled, and TCRdb retains in-frame clones only, with some absent. This table holds about 37,000 clones, about 72% found once. The CDR3 covers 13 residues. The V and J ends lost 4 bases and 4 bases respectively, with 10 bases between them. The germline gives CDR1 SQVTM, CDR2 ANQGSEA. General study findings and limits: At 0.1 to 3.0 mg/kg and by week 6, CD4+ and CD8+ T cells in the blood had expanded clonally.

The chain couples TRBV29-1 to TRBJ1-4; no firm D call. The specimen was CD4+ or CD8+ T cells sorted from blood, collected in a trial of the OX40 agonist ivuxolimab. The receptor's source is an adult with an advanced solid tumor such as melanoma, head and neck, liver or kidney cancer. The CDR3 DNA follows: TGCAGCGTTGGTGCAGGCGGTAATGAAAAACTGTTTTTT. Its protein is CSVGAGGNEKLFF.